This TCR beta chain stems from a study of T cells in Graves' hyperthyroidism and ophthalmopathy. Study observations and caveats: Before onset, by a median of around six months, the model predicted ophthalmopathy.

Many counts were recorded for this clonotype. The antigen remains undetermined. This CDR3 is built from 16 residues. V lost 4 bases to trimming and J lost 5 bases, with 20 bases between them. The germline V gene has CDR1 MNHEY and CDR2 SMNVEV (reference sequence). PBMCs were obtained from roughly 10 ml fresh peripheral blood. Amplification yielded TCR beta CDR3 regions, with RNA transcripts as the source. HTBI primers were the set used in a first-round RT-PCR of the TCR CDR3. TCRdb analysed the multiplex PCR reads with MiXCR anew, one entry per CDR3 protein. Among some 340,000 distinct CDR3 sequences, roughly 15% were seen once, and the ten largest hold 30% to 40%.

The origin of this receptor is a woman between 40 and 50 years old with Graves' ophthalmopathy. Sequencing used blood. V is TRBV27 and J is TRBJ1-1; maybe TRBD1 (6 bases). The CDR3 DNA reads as TGTGCCAGCAGTTCACCCGAGGGGGGGGGAGGGACTGAAGCTTTCTTT. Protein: CASSSPEGGGGTEAFF.